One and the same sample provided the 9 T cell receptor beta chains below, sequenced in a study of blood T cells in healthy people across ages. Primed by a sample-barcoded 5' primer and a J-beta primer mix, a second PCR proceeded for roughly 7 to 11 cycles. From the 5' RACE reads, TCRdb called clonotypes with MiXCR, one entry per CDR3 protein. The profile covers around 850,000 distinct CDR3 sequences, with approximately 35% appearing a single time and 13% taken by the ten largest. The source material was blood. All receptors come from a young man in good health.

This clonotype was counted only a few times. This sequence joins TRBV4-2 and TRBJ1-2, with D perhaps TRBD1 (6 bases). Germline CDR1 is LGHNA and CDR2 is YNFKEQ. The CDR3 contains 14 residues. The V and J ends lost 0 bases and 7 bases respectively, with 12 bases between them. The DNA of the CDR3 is TGTGCCAGCAGCCAAGATATGGGACATACTGGCTACACCTTC. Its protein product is CASSQDMGHTGYTF.

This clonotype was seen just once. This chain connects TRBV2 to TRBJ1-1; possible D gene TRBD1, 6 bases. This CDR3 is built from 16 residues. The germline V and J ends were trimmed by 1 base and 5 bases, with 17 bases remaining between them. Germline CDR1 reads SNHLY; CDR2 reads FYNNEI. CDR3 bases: TGTGCCAGCAGTGAAGAGGGACACCCATCAGTGACTGAAGCTTTCTTT. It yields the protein CASSEEGHPSVTEAFF. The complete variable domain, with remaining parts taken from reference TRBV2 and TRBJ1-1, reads EPEVTQTPSHQVTQMGQEVILRCVPISNHLYFYWYRQILGQKVEFLVSFYNNEISEKSEIFDDQFSVERPDGSNFTLKIRSTKLEDSAMYFCASSEEGHPSVTEAFFGQGTRLTVV.

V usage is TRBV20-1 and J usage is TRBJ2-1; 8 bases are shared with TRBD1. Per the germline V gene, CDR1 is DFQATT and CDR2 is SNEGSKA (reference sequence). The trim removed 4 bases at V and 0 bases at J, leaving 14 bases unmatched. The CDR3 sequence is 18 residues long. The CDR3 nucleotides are TGCAGTGCTACCCCCGGGACAGGAAAACTTAGCTCCTACAATGAGCAGTTCTTC. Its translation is CSATPGTGKLSSYNEQFF.

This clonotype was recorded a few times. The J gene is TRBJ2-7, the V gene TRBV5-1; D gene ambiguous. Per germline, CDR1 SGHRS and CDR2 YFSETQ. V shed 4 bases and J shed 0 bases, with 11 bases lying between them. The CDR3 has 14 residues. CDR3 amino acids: CASSPEVSSYEQYF. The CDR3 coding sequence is TGCGCCAGCAGCCCCGAGGTGAGCTCCTACGAGCAGTACTTC.

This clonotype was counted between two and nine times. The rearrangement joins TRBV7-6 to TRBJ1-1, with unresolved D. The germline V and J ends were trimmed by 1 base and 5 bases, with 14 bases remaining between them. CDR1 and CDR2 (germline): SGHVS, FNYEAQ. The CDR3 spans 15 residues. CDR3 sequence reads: CASSLGSGEQTEAFF. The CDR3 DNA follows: TGTGCCAGCAGCTTAGGGAGTGGGGAACAGACTGAAGCTTTCTTT.

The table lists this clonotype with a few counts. The CDR3 loop is CASKPGQGNQPQHF. The CDR3 DNA sequence: TGTGCCAGCAAGCCAGGGCAGGGCAATCAGCCCCAGCATTTT. The V and J genes are TRBV27 and TRBJ1-5; maybe TRBD1 (5 bases). Trimming took 7 bases from V and 2 from J, leaving 12 bases between them. CDR3 size: 14 residues. CDR1 is MNHEY and CDR2 is SMNVEV in the germline V gene (reference sequence).

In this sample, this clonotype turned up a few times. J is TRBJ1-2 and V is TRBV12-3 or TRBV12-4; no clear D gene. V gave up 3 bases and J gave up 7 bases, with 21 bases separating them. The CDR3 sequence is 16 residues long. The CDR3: CASSFWMARISPGYTF. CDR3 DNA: TGTGCCAGCAGTTTTTGGATGGCCCGAATCTCCCCTGGCTACACCTTC.

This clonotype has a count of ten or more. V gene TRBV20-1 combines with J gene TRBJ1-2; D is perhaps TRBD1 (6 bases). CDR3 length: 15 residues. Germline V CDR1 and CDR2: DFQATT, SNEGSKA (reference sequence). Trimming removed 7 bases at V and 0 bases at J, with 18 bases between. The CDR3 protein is CSVRYTGNSNYGYTF. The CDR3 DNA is TGCAGTGTCCGATACACAGGGAATTCTAACTATGGCTACACCTTC.

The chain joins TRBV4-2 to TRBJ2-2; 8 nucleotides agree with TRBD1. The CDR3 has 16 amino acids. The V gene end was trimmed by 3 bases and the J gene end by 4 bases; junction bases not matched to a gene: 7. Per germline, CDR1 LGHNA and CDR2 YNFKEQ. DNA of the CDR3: TGTGCCAGCAGCCACGGACAGGGACGCCCCACCGGGGAGCTGTTTTTT. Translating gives CASSHGQGRPTGELFF.